This is a list of T cell receptor beta chains from one sample in a study of siplizumab effects on memory and regulatory T cells. TCRdb keeps only in-frame clones here, not all; method: immunoSEQ multiplex PCR. The profile shows tens of thousands of clones, roughly 83% of them singletons. Sequencing was carried out using memory CD4+ T cells sorted from blood. The source is a human donor in good health. The CDR3 runs from the conserved cysteine through the conserved F or W. A D gene is named only where the DNA matches it firmly. Clone size is not always given. Where it is, it says once, few, many or a class for expanded clones.

CDR3 DNA: TGTGCCAGTAGTACCCAGGGCACCGGGGAGCTGTTTTTT; CDR3 protein: CASSTQGTGELFF; clone size: few; D gene: NA; J gene: TRBJ2-2; V gene: TRBV19
CDR3 DNA: TGTGCCAGCAGCTCTCCGGGGAGGTGGGGGGGTACGCAGTATTTT; CDR3 protein: CASSSPGRWGGTQYF; clone size: NA; D gene: TRBD2; J gene: TRBJ2-3; V gene: TRBV9
CDR3 DNA: TGTGCCAGCAGTTTATCTTCCAGCGGGAGGAGATACGAGCAGTACTTC; CDR3 protein: CASSLSSSGRRYEQYF; clone size: few; D gene: TRBD2; J gene: TRBJ2-7; V gene: TRBV27
CDR3 DNA: TGTGCCAGCAGTGAGAGACTAGCGGGAGGCGAGCAGTACTTC; CDR3 protein: CASSERLAGGEQYF; clone size: NA; D gene: TRBD2; J gene: TRBJ2-7; V gene: TRBV6-1
CDR3 DNA: TGTGCCAGCAGACAACTAGCGGGAGCACCGGATGAGCAGTTCTTC; CDR3 protein: CASRQLAGAPDEQFF; clone size: NA; D gene: TRBD2; J gene: TRBJ2-1; V gene: TRBV28
CDR3 DNA: TGTGCCAGCAGTTCCAGGACGAGGGACACTGAAGCTTTCTTT; CDR3 protein: CASSSRTRDTEAFF; clone size: NA; D gene: NA; J gene: TRBJ1-1; V gene: TRBV28
CDR3 DNA: TGTGCCAGCAGCCAGGGACTAGGCACAGATACGCAGTATTTT; CDR3 protein: CASSQGLGTDTQYF; clone size: NA; D gene: TRBD2; J gene: TRBJ2-3; V gene: TRBV7-3
CDR3 DNA: TGCGCCAGCAGCCGATCAGGGGGTTCATCTTCTGGAAACACCATATATTTT; CDR3 protein: CASSRSGGSSSGNTIYF; clone size: NA; D gene: TRBD1; J gene: TRBJ1-3; V gene: TRBV5-1
CDR3 DNA: TGTGCCAGCAGCTTAGAGGAGGGATCCTACAATGAGCAGTTCTTC; CDR3 protein: CASSLEEGSYNEQFF; clone size: NA; D gene: NA; J gene: TRBJ2-1; V gene: TRBV7-8
CDR3 DNA: TGTGCCAGCAGCTACAGGGGCAATGAGCAGTTCTTC; CDR3 protein: CASSYRGNEQFF; clone size: few; D gene: TRBD1; J gene: TRBJ2-1; V gene: TRBV7-2
CDR3 DNA: TGTGCCAGCAGTGAGGAGGGCGTTCGCCAAGAGACCCAGTACTTC; CDR3 protein: CASSEEGVRQETQYF; clone size: NA; D gene: NA; J gene: TRBJ2-5; V gene: TRBV2
CDR3 DNA: TGTGCCAGCAGAGTGGACATCTATGGCTACACCTTC; CDR3 protein: CASRVDIYGYTF; clone size: NA; D gene: NA; J gene: TRBJ1-2; V gene: TRBV6-5
CDR3 DNA: TGCGCCAGCAGCCGTACAGGGTCCCTTTACGAGCAGTACTTC; CDR3 protein: CASSRTGSLYEQYF; clone size: NA; D gene: NA; J gene: TRBJ2-7; V gene: TRBV5-1
CDR3 DNA: TGTGCCAGCAGTCGGGGAAGAACAGGGGTAGGCTATGGCTACACCTTC; CDR3 protein: CASSRGRTGVGYGYTF; clone size: NA; D gene: TRBD1; J gene: TRBJ1-2; V gene: TRBV27
CDR3 DNA: TGCACCAGCAGCCCCCCGACTAGCGGCCAAGAGACCCAGTACTTC; CDR3 protein: CTSSPPTSGQETQYF; clone size: NA; D gene: NA; J gene: TRBJ2-5; V gene: TRBV1
CDR3 DNA: TGTGCCAGCAGCTTACCAGGGACCGGGGAGCTGTTTTTT; CDR3 protein: CASSLPGTGELFF; clone size: NA; D gene: NA; J gene: TRBJ2-2; V gene: TRBV5-6
CDR3 DNA: TGTGCCAGCAGCCCGACAGGGGCGAAGACTGAAGCTTTCTTT; CDR3 protein: CASSPTGAKTEAFF; clone size: NA; D gene: TRBD1; J gene: TRBJ1-1; V gene: TRBV6-5
CDR3 DNA: TGTGCCAGCAGCGTGGGCGGGGGGGCTTCGAATGAGCAGTTCTTC; CDR3 protein: CASSVGGGASNEQFF; clone size: NA; D gene: TRBD2; J gene: TRBJ2-1; V gene: TRBV9
CDR3 DNA: TGTGCCAGCAGCCAAGCCGCCACCTATAATTCACCCCTCCACTTT; CDR3 protein: CASSQAATYNSPLHF; clone size: once; D gene: NA; J gene: TRBJ1-6; V gene: TRBV4-2
CDR3 DNA: TGTGCCAGCAGCGTAGAACGAGCGGGGGGTTTTACAGATACGCAGTATTTT; CDR3 protein: CASSVERAGGFTDTQYF; clone size: NA; D gene: TRBD2; J gene: TRBJ2-3; V gene: TRBV9
CDR3 DNA: TGTGCCATCAGATTTAGCGGGTCAACGCAGTATTTT; CDR3 protein: CAIRFSGSTQYF; clone size: NA; D gene: TRBD2; J gene: TRBJ2-3; V gene: TRBV10-3
CDR3 DNA: TGTGCCAGCTCACCACGACAGACAGATACGCAGTATTTT; CDR3 protein: CASSPRQTDTQYF; clone size: NA; D gene: NA; J gene: TRBJ2-3; V gene: TRBV18
CDR3 DNA: TGTGCCAGCTCAGGGGGAAGCAATCAGCCCCAGCATTTT; CDR3 protein: CASSGGSNQPQHF; clone size: once; D gene: NA; J gene: TRBJ1-5; V gene: TRBV18
CDR3 DNA: TGTGCCAGCAGCTTAGAGGACAGGGGCTATGGCTACACCTTC; CDR3 protein: CASSLEDRGYGYTF; clone size: few; D gene: TRBD1; J gene: TRBJ1-2; V gene: TRBV7-2
CDR3 DNA: TGTGCCAGCAGCGTAGATCCGGCGGGAGTGATTGGAGATACGCAGTATTTT; CDR3 protein: CASSVDPAGVIGDTQYF; clone size: NA; D gene: TRBD2; J gene: TRBJ2-3; V gene: TRBV9
CDR3 DNA: TGCGCCAGCAGCCCCGGACGGACCCAGAGCACAGATACGCAGTATTTT; CDR3 protein: CASSPGRTQSTDTQYF; clone size: NA; D gene: NA; J gene: TRBJ2-3; V gene: TRBV5-1
CDR3 DNA: TGTGCCAGCAGCCCAGGGACCGTTACCTACGAGCAGTACTTC; CDR3 protein: CASSPGTVTYEQYF; clone size: few; D gene: NA; J gene: TRBJ2-7; V gene: TRBV5-8
CDR3 DNA: TGCGCCAGCAGCGACACTAGTTGGGGAAACTATGGCTACACCTTC; CDR3 protein: CASSDTSWGNYGYTF; clone size: few; D gene: NA; J gene: TRBJ1-2; V gene: TRBV5-1
CDR3 DNA: TGCAGCGTTGAAGATCCCCTAGTATCGAACACCGGGGAGCTGTTTTTT; CDR3 protein: CSVEDPLVSNTGELFF; clone size: NA; D gene: NA; J gene: TRBJ2-2; V gene: TRBV29-1
CDR3 DNA: TGTGCCAGCAGCCATCGAAGGGAGGGAGCAGATACGCAGTATTTT; CDR3 protein: CASSHRREGADTQYF; clone size: NA; D gene: TRBD2; J gene: TRBJ2-3; V gene: TRBV4-2
CDR3 DNA: TGTGCCAGCAGCTTGGGCAGGGAGGGAGCTTTCTTT; CDR3 protein: CASSLGREGAFF; clone size: NA; D gene: NA; J gene: TRBJ1-1; V gene: TRBV5-6
CDR3 DNA: TGTGCCAGTAGTAGCGCAGGAGACCAGCCCCAGCATTTT; CDR3 protein: CASSSAGDQPQHF; clone size: few; D gene: NA; J gene: TRBJ1-5; V gene: TRBV19
CDR3 DNA: TGTGCCAGCAGCTTGGGCGGGACTGTCGAGCAGTACTTC; CDR3 protein: CASSLGGTVEQYF; clone size: NA; D gene: NA; J gene: TRBJ2-7; V gene: TRBV5-6
CDR3 DNA: TGTGCCAGCAGCCCATATTCGGGGAAGAACACTGAAGCTTTCTTT; CDR3 protein: CASSPYSGKNTEAFF; clone size: NA; D gene: NA; J gene: TRBJ1-1; V gene: TRBV11-1
CDR3 DNA: TGTGCCAGCAGCTCGGGACAGGGTAAAGAGACCCAGTACTTC; CDR3 protein: CASSSGQGKETQYF; clone size: NA; D gene: TRBD1; J gene: TRBJ2-5; V gene: TRBV7-3
CDR3 DNA: TGCGCCAGCAGCTTGGTGGCGGGAGTGATAGATACGCAGTATTTT; CDR3 protein: CASSLVAGVIDTQYF; clone size: NA; D gene: TRBD2; J gene: TRBJ2-3; V gene: TRBV5-1
CDR3 DNA: TGCGCCAGCAGCTTGATTCCCCGTCAGGAAAAACTGTTTTTT; CDR3 protein: CASSLIPRQEKLFF; clone size: medium-sized; D gene: NA; J gene: TRBJ1-4; V gene: TRBV5-1
CDR3 DNA: TGTGCCAGTAGTATCCTAGGGGATGAAAAACTGTTTTTT; CDR3 protein: CASSILGDEKLFF; clone size: NA; D gene: NA; J gene: TRBJ1-4; V gene: TRBV19
CDR3 DNA: TGCGCCAGCAGCGCAGGACAGTTCCCAACTAATGAAAAACTGTTTTTT; CDR3 protein: CASSAGQFPTNEKLFF; clone size: NA; D gene: NA; J gene: TRBJ1-4; V gene: TRBV5-1
CDR3 DNA: TGTGCCAGTAGTATAGGGGGGGTCGACAATCAGCCCCAGCATTTT; CDR3 protein: CASSIGGVDNQPQHF; clone size: NA; D gene: NA; J gene: TRBJ1-5; V gene: TRBV19
CDR3 DNA: TGTGCCAGTAGTATTGCCACAGGGCGGAACACTGAAGCTTTCTTT; CDR3 protein: CASSIATGRNTEAFF; clone size: NA; D gene: NA; J gene: TRBJ1-1; V gene: TRBV19
CDR3 DNA: TGCGCCAGCAGCTTGACTAGCGTTTCCTACGAGCAGTACTTC; CDR3 protein: CASSLTSVSYEQYF; clone size: NA; D gene: TRBD2; J gene: TRBJ2-7; V gene: TRBV5-1
CDR3 DNA: TGTGCCAGCAGTCGGGGACATAGCAATCAGCCCCAGCATTTT; CDR3 protein: CASSRGHSNQPQHF; clone size: NA; D gene: NA; J gene: TRBJ1-5; V gene: TRBV27
CDR3 DNA: TGTGCCAGCAGTTTGGCAGGCGGCCAGCCCCAGCATTTT; CDR3 protein: CASSLAGGQPQHF; clone size: NA; D gene: NA; J gene: TRBJ1-5; V gene: TRBV27
CDR3 DNA: TGTGCCAGCAGCTCTGTAGGGAGGGGGGCCCATGAGCAGTTCTTC; CDR3 protein: CASSSVGRGAHEQFF; clone size: NA; D gene: NA; J gene: TRBJ2-1; V gene: TRBV7-2
CDR3 DNA: TGTGCCAGCAGCCCGGGCGGGGCGAGAAACTATGGCTACACCTTC; CDR3 protein: CASSPGGARNYGYTF; clone size: few; D gene: NA; J gene: TRBJ1-2; V gene: TRBV7-8